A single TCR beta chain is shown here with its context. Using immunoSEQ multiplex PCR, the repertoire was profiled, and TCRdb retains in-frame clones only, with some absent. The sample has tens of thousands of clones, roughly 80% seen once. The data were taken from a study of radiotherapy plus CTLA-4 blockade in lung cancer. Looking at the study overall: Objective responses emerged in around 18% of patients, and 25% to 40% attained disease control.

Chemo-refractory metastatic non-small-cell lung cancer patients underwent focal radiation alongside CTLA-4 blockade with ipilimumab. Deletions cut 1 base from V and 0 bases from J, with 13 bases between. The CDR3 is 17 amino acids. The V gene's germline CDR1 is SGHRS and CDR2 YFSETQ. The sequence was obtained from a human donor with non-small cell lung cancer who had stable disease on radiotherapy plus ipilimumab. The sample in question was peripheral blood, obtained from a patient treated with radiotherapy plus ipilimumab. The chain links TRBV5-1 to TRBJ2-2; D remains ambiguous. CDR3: CASSLNNIRPNTGELFF. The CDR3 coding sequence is TGCGCCAGCAGCTTGAATAATATTCGTCCGAACACCGGGGAGCTGTTTTTT.